This entry concerns a single T cell receptor beta chain. This sample was taken from a study of neurological immune-mediated disorders. Via MiXCR, TCRdb re-called the 5' RACE reads, giving one row per CDR3 protein. This sample has over 25,000 distinct CDR3 sequences; less than 15% occur once, and the top ten carry about 7.2%. Trimming took off 4 bases at V and 6 bases at J, with 19 bases between the two ends. Per the germline V gene, CDR1 is LGHDT and CDR2 is YNNKEL (reference sequence). CDR3 length: 15 residues. This TCR derives from a man aged 55 to 70 in good health. The source material was PBMCs. This chain connects TRBV3-1 to TRBJ2-7; D may be TRBD1 or TRBD2 (6 bases each). Here the CDR3 DNA reads TGTGCCAGCAGCCGGAGTGGAGGGGGAAAAAGCGAGCAGTACTTC. Protein product: CASSRSGGGKSEQYF.